These T cell receptor beta chains were read from a single sample in a study of blood T cells in healthy people across ages. TCRdb reanalysed the 5' RACE reads using MiXCR and keeps one entry per CDR3 protein. The sample has just under 900,000 distinct CDR3 sequences, around 30% seen once. The sequencing sample was made of blood. These TCRs come from a woman older than 75 in good health. Each CDR3 is given with its conserved first and last residue. A D gene is named only where the DNA matches it firmly. Only some rows state a clone size, as once, few, many or a class for expanded clones.

V: TRBV20-1
J: TRBJ1-1
size: many
D: TRBD1
DNA: TGCAGTGCTAGATCGACAGGGGGCGCGTACACTGAAGCTTTCTTT
CDR3: CSARSTGGAYTEAFF

V: TRBV7-2
J: TRBJ2-1
size: .
D: .
DNA: TGTGCCAGCAGCTTAGGAGGGGTCTCCTACAATGAGCAGTTCTTC
CDR3: CASSLGGVSYNEQFF

V: TRBV3-1
J: TRBJ2-5
size: few
D: .
DNA: TGTGCCAGCAGCCAAACTACCGAGACCCAGTACTTC
CDR3: CASSQTTETQYF

V: TRBV19
J: TRBJ2-1
size: .
D: .
DNA: TGTGCCAGTAGTGTGAGCGGGTACTACAATGAGCAGTTCTTC
CDR3: CASSVSGYYNEQFF

V: TRBV6-2/TRBV6-3
J: TRBJ2-6
size: many
D: TRBD2
DNA: TGTGCCAGCAGCGTCCGGCTTAGCGGGGGGGCCGCCCCCACCGGGGCCAACGTCCTGACTTTC
CDR3: CASSVRLSGGAAPTGANVLTF

V: TRBV10-2
J: TRBJ1-1
size: few
D: .
DNA: TGCGCCAGCAGGCCCCAGACAGGTTATGCTGAAGCTTTCTTT
CDR3: CASRPQTGYAEAFF

V: TRBV24-1
J: TRBJ2-1
size: .
D: .
DNA: TGTGCCACCAGTGATCCTGGGGCCTACAATGAGCAGTTCTTC
CDR3: CATSDPGAYNEQFF

V: TRBV11-2
J: TRBJ1-2
size: many
D: TRBD1
DNA: TGTGCCAGCAGCCCCCCCAATTGGGGACAGGCTAATGGCTACACCTTC
CDR3: CASSPPNWGQANGYTF

V: TRBV7-5
J: TRBJ2-1
size: .
D: .
DNA: .
CDR3: CISVSEAATGRESYNEQFF

V: TRBV29-1
J: TRBJ1-1
size: .
D: .
DNA: TGCAGCGTTGTGACATTCAACTCTGAAGCTTTCTTT
CDR3: CSVVTFNSEAFF

V: TRBV9
J: TRBJ2-3
size: many
D: .
DNA: TGTGCCAGCAGCGTAGATGTGGGATCTTGGACGCAGTATTTT
CDR3: CASSVDVGSWTQYF

V: TRBV6-1
J: TRBJ2-7
size: .
D: .
DNA: TGTGCCAGCAGTGAAGGCCCAGGGACCTACGAGCAGTACTTC
CDR3: CASSEGPGTYEQYF

V: TRBV12-3/TRBV12-4
J: TRBJ2-3
size: .
D: .
DNA: TGTGCCAGCAGCAGGACGGGGAGCGCAGATACGCGGTATTTT
CDR3: CASSRTGSADTRYF

V: TRBV6-5
J: TRBJ1-2
size: few
D: .
DNA: TGTGCCAGCACCCAGGGCGGGGGAGGGCAGAGAGGCTACACCTTC
CDR3: CASTQGGGGQRGYTF

V: TRBV20-1
J: TRBJ2-5
size: many
D: TRBD1
DNA: TGCAGTGCCCTGGGACAGAGAGAGACCCAGTACTTC
CDR3: CSALGQRETQYF

V: TRBV9
J: TRBJ1-2
size: .
D: TRBD1
DNA: TGTGCCAGCAACGCGGGACAGGGGGGCAACTATGGCTACACCTTC
CDR3: CASNAGQGGNYGYTF

V: TRBV5-5
J: TRBJ1-6
size: .
D: .
DNA: TGTGCCAGCACCCATTTATTTGCCCCCCTCCACTTT
CDR3: CASTHLFAPLHF

V: TRBV15
J: TRBJ2-5
size: many
D: .
DNA: TGTGCCACCAGCAGAGATAAGTCCTCACAGACCCAGTACTTC
CDR3: CATSRDKSSQTQYF

V: TRBV4-1
J: TRBJ2-5
size: .
D: TRBD2
DNA: TGCGCCAGCAGCCAAGTAGCGGGGGCGGGGGAGACCCAGTACTTC
CDR3: CASSQVAGAGETQYF

V: TRBV19
J: TRBJ1-2
size: .
D: .
DNA: TGTGCCAGCCGGAAGAGGGACTATGGCTACACCTTC
CDR3: CASRKRDYGYTF

V: TRBV6-5
J: TRBJ1-1
size: few
D: .
DNA: TGTGCCAGCAGTTACTCCCCCAGTGGCACTGAAGCTTTCTTT
CDR3: CASSYSPSGTEAFF

V: TRBV20-1
J: TRBJ1-2
size: many
D: TRBD1
DNA: TGCAGTGCTAGTTCCCCAACAGGGGGCCAGGGAAACTATGGCTACACCTTC
CDR3: CSASSPTGGQGNYGYTF

V: TRBV6-5
J: TRBJ1-2
size: .
D: .
DNA: TGTGCCAGCAGACAACCAGACAAGAGATATGGCTACACCTTC
CDR3: CASRQPDKRYGYTF

V: TRBV6-2/TRBV6-3
J: TRBJ1-1
size: few
D: .
DNA: TGTGCCAGCAGTCCCGAGGGTCGGGGTGGGACTGAAGCTTTCTTT
CDR3: CASSPEGRGGTEAFF

V: TRBV10-3
J: TRBJ1-5
size: many
D: TRBD1
DNA: TGTGCCATCAGTGGGACAGGGGGTCGGTTCCAGCATTTT
CDR3: CAISGTGGRFQHF

V: TRBV5-1
J: TRBJ1-6
size: few
D: .
DNA: TGCGCCAGCAGCTTGGCTAGTGGGTACAATTCACCCCTCCACTTT
CDR3: CASSLASGYNSPLHF

V: TRBV4-3
J: TRBJ2-1
size: .
D: TRBD2
DNA: TGCGCCAGCAGCCAAGAACTGATAGCGGGCCCCTACAATGAGCAGTTCTTC
CDR3: CASSQELIAGPYNEQFF

V: TRBV6-1
J: TRBJ2-7
size: many
D: .
DNA: TGTGCCAGCAATGGAAGAGCAGGCTCCTACGAGCAGTACTTC
CDR3: CASNGRAGSYEQYF

V: TRBV4-1
J: TRBJ2-5
size: .
D: .
DNA: TGCGCCAGCAGTCACTCTCTGACGACAAGCCAAGAGACCCAGTACTTC
CDR3: CASSHSLTTSQETQYF

V: TRBV5-1
J: TRBJ2-1
size: many
D: TRBD2
DNA: TGCGCCAGCAGCTTGGACCGGGGGGACTACAATGAGCAGTTCTTC
CDR3: CASSLDRGDYNEQFF

V: TRBV5-1
J: TRBJ1-1
size: .
D: .
DNA: TGCGCCAGCAGCACGGGACGGGGGTTTTCTGAAGCTTTCTTT
CDR3: CASSTGRGFSEAFF

V: TRBV25-1
J: TRBJ1-2
size: many
D: .
DNA: TGTGCCAGCAGTGTAGACAGTCTCTATGGCTACACCTTC
CDR3: CASSVDSLYGYTF

V: TRBV6-2/TRBV6-3
J: TRBJ2-7
size: many
D: TRBD1
DNA: TGTGCCAGCAACAGAGCTCGACAGGGGGCCTACGAGCAGTACTTC
CDR3: CASNRARQGAYEQYF

V: TRBV28
J: TRBJ2-7
size: many
D: TRBD1
DNA: TGTGCCAGCAGTTCGTTAAGACAGGGGGTCTCCTACGAGCAGTACTTC
CDR3: CASSSLRQGVSYEQYF

V: TRBV20-1
J: TRBJ2-7
size: .
D: .
DNA: TGCAGTGCTGGGGGGGGGCGGATCACCTACGAGCAGTACTTC
CDR3: CSAGGGRITYEQYF

V: TRBV20-1
J: TRBJ2-7
size: .
D: .
DNA: TGCAGTGCTAGAAGGGACTCCTCTTTCCAGCAGTACTTC
CDR3: CSARRDSSFQQYF

V: TRBV7-9
J: TRBJ2-7
size: many
D: TRBD1
DNA: TGTGCCAGCAGCTTAGCGCTCGTCGACAGGGCTGAGCAGTACTTC
CDR3: CASSLALVDRAEQYF

V: TRBV6-1
J: TRBJ1-5
size: once
D: .
DNA: TGTGCCAGCACCACCGCTTTCTCGTCGACGAGGGCCCAGCATTTT
CDR3: CASTTAFSSTRAQHF

V: TRBV7-2
J: TRBJ2-1
size: many
D: .
DNA: TGTGCCAGCAGCATGCCGGGTACGTACAATGAGCAGTTCTTC
CDR3: CASSMPGTYNEQFF

V: TRBV3-1
J: TRBJ2-5
size: few
D: TRBD2
DNA: TGTGCCAGCAGCCAGACTGGGGGGGGTGGAGAGACCCAGTACTTC
CDR3: CASSQTGGGGETQYF

V: TRBV5-4
J: TRBJ2-4
size: many
D: TRBD1
DNA: TGTGCCAGCAGCTTGGGACAGGGTTTAAACATTCAGTACTTC
CDR3: CASSLGQGLNIQYF

V: TRBV6-1
J: TRBJ2-7
size: many
D: .
DNA: TGTGCCAGCAGTGATGGCAGGGTCTACGAGCAGTACTTC
CDR3: CASSDGRVYEQYF

V: TRBV7-8
J: TRBJ1-2
size: many
D: .
DNA: TGTGCCAGCAGCTTGTTAGTTAACTATGGCTACACCTTC
CDR3: CASSLLVNYGYTF

V: TRBV20-1
J: TRBJ2-3
size: many
D: TRBD2
DNA: TGCAGTGCTAGAGTGACTAGCGGGGGTACCTCAGATACGCAGTATTTT
CDR3: CSARVTSGGTSDTQYF

V: TRBV12-3/TRBV12-4
J: TRBJ1-2
size: many
D: TRBD1
DNA: TGTGCCATCTCGCCAAACAGGGGGCTGTATGGCTACACCTTC
CDR3: CAISPNRGLYGYTF

V: TRBV7-9
J: TRBJ2-3
size: .
D: TRBD2
DNA: TGTGCCAGCAGCCCCCCCGCGGCGGGAGGGCCATGGGATACGCAGTATTTT
CDR3: CASSPPAAGGPWDTQYF

V: TRBV11-1
J: TRBJ2-7
size: few
D: .
DNA: TGTGCCAGCAGCTTTGTGGACGAGCAGTACTTC
CDR3: CASSFVDEQYF

V: TRBV29-1
J: TRBJ2-7
size: many
D: TRBD1
DNA: TGCAGCGTTGAAGATCTGGGACAGTACGAGCAGTACTTC
CDR3: CSVEDLGQYEQYF

V: TRBV4-1
J: TRBJ2-3
size: .
D: TRBD1
DNA: TGCGCCAGCAGCCCGGACAGGCACACAGATACGCAGTATTTT
CDR3: CASSPDRHTDTQYF

V: TRBV12-3/TRBV12-4
J: TRBJ2-3
size: .
D: TRBD2
DNA: TGTGCCAGCAGGGCGGGAGCAGATACGGAATATTTT
CDR3: CASRAGADTEYF

V: TRBV12-3/TRBV12-4
J: TRBJ2-3
size: many
D: .
DNA: TGTGCCAGCAGTTTAAGCCGGTTCACAGATACGCAGTATTTT
CDR3: CASSLSRFTDTQYF

V: TRBV12-3/TRBV12-4
J: TRBJ2-3
size: many
D: TRBD2
DNA: TGTGCCAGCAGTTTCTCTCAGCGGGGAGCTTATACGCAGTATTTT
CDR3: CASSFSQRGAYTQYF